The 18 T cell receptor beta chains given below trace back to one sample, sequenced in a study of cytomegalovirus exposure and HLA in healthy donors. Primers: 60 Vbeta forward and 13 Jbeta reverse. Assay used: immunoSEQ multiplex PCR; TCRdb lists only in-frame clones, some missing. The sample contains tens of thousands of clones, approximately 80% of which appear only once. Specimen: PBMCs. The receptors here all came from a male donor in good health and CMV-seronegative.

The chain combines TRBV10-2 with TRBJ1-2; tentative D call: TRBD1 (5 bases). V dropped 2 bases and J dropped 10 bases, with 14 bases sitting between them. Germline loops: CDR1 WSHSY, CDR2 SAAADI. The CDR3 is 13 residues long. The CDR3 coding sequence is TGCGCCAGCAGTGAGATCCGGCAGGGTGACTACACCTTC. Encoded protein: CASSEIRQGDYTF.

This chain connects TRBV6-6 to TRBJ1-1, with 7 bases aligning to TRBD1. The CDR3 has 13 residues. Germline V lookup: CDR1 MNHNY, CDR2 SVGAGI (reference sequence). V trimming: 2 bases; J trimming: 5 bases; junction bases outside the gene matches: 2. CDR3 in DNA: TGTGCCAGCAGTTACCCGACAGGGACTGAAGCTTTCTTT. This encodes CASSYPTGTEAFF.

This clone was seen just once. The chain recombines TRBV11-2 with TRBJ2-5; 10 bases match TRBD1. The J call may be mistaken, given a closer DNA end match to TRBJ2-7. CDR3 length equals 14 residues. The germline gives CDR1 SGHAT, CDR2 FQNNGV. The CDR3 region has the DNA TGTGCCAGCAGCTCCCGGGACAGGGGTTACGAGCAGTACTTC. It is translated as CASSSRDRGYEQYF.

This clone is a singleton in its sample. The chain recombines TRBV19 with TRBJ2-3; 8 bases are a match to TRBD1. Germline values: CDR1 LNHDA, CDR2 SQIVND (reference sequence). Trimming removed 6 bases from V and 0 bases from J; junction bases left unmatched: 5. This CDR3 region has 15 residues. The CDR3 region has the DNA TGTGCCAGTAGGGGTAGGACAGGGAGCACAGATACGCAGTATTTT. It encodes CASRGRTGSTDTQYF. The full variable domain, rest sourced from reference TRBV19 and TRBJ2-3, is DGGITQSPKYLFRKEGQNVTLSCEQNLNHDAMYWYRQDPGQGLRLIYYSQIVNDFQKGDIAEGYSVSREKKESFPLTVTSAQKNPTAFYLCASRGRTGSTDTQYFGPGTRLTVL.

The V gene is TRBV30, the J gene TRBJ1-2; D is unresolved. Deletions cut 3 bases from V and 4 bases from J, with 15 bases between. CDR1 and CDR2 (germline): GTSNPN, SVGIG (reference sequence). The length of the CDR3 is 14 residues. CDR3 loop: CAWSVQAASYGYTF. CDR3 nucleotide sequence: TGTGCCTGGAGCGTGCAGGCTGCCAGCTATGGCTACACCTTC.

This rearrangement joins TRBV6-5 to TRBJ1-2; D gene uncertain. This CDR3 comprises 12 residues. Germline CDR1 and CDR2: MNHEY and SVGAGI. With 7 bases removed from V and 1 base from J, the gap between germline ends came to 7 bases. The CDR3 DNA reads TGTGCCAGCACCTCAGATAACTATGGCTACACCTTC. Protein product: CASTSDNYGYTF.

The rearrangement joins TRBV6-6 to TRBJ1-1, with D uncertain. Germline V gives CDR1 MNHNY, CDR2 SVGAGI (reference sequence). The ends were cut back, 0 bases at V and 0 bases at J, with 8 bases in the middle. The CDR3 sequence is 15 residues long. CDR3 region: CASSYSAQVNTEAFF. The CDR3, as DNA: TGTGCCAGCAGTTACTCCGCCCAGGTGAACACTGAAGCTTTCTTT.

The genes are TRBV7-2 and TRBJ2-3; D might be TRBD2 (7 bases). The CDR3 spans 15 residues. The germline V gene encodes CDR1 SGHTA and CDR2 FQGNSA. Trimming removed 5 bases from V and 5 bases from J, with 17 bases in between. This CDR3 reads CASSLVGGLGDTQYF. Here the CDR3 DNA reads TGTGCCAGCAGCCTAGTGGGGGGGCTGGGAGATACGCAGTATTTT.

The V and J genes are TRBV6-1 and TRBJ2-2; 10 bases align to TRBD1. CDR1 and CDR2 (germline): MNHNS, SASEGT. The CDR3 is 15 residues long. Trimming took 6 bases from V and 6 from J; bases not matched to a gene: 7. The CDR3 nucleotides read TGTGCCAGCAGGCCCCGGGACAGGGGTGCCGGGGAGCTGTTTTTT. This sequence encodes CASRPRDRGAGELFF.

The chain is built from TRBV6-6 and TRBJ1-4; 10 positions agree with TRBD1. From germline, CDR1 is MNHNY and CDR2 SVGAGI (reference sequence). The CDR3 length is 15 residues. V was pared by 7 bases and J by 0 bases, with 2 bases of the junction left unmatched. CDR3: CASTDRGTTNEKLFF. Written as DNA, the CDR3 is TGTGCCAGCACGGACAGGGGGACAACTAATGAAAAACTGTTTTTT.

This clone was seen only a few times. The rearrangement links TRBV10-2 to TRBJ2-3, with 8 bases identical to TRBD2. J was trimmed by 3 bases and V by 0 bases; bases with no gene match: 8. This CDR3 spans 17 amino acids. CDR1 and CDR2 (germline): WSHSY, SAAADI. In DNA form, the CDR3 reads TGCGCCAGCAGTGAGTCGAGATCGGCGGGGGGAACAGATACGCAGTATTTT. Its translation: CASSESRSAGGTDTQYF.

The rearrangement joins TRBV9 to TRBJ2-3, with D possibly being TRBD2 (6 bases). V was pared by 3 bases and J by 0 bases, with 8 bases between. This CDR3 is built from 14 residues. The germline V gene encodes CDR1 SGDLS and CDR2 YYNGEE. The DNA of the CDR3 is TGTGCCAGCAGCGCGGGACTCAGCACAGATACGCAGTATTTT. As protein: CASSAGLSTDTQYF.

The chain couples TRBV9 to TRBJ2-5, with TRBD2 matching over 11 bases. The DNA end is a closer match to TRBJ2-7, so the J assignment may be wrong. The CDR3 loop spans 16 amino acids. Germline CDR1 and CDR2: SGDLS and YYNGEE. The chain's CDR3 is CASSVSSGGPGYEQYF. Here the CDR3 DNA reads TGTGCCAGCAGCGTTTCTAGCGGGGGGCCAGGCTACGAGCAGTACTTC.

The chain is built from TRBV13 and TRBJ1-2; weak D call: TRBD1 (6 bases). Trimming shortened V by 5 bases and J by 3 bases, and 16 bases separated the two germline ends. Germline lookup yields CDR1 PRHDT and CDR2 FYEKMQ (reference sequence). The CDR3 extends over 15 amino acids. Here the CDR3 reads CASSLERGRDYGYTF. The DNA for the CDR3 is TGTGCCAGCAGCCTTGAGCGGGGGCGGGACTATGGCTACACCTTC.

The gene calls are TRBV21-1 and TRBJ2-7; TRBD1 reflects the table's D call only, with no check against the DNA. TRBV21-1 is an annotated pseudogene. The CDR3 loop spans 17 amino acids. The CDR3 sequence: CASSNGQGAPLSCEQYF. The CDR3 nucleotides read TGTGCCAGCAGCAACGGACAGGGGGCACCCCTTAGCTGCGAGCAGTACTTC.

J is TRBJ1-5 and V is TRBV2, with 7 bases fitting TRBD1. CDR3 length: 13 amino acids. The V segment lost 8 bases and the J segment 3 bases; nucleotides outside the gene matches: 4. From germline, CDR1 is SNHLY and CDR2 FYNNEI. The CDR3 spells CASQQGLNQPQHF. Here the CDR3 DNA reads TGTGCCAGCCAACAGGGGCTCAATCAGCCCCAGCATTTT.

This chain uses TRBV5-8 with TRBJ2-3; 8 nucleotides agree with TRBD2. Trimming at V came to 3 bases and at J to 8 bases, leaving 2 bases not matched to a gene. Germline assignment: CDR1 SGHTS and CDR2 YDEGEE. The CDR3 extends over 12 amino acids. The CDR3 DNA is TGTGCCAGCAGCTCCAGCGGGGGTACGCAGTATTTT. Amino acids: CASSSSGGTQYF. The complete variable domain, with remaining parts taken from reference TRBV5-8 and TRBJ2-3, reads EAGVTQSPTHLIKTRGQQATLRCSPISGHTSVYWYQQALGLGLQFLLWYDEGEERNRGNFPPRFSGRQFPNYSSELNVNALELEDSALYLCASSSSGGTQYFGPGTRLTVL.

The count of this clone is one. CDR3 sequence (DNA): TGTGCCAGCAGCGCCTCAGGAGGGATTACAGATACGCAGTATTTT. Amino acids: CASSASGGITDTQYF. The V and J genes are TRBV9 and TRBJ2-3, with a tentative D call TRBD2 (6 bases). This CDR3 region has 15 residues. Trimming removed 3 bases from V and 3 bases from J, with 14 bases in between. Germline CDR1 and CDR2: SGDLS and YYNGEE. The complete variable domain, with remaining parts taken from reference TRBV9 and TRBJ2-3, reads DSGVTQTPKHLITATGQRVTLRCSPRSGDLSVYWYQQSLDQGLQFLIQYYNGEERAKGNILERFSAQQFPDLHSELNLSSLELGDSALYFCASSASGGITDTQYFGPGTRLTVL.